This T cell receptor (beta chain) is from a study of molecular identifiers for immune sequencing clone quantification. Findings of the study overall: Shared barcodes on identical TCR molecules could underestimate the sizes of highly expanded clones. Spiked-in Jurkat TCR RNA corresponding to one cell was reported as detectable against roughly 1 million naive cells.

This clonotype was counted only a few times. Its antigen is undetermined. From 20,000 to 1,000,000 sorted cells, naive CD8 libraries were generated with 10%, 30% or 50% RNA. In the sort, naive CD8 T cells were defined as CD8+CD4-CCR7+CD45RA+. TCRdb passed the PCR reads through MiXCR, listing each CDR3 protein once. Of 490,000 or so distinct CDR3 sequences listed, roughly 25% are singletons. The sample comprised naive CD8+ T cells from blood, with Jurkat cell RNA spiked in. Indicated subset: FACS-sorted CD8+CD4-CCR7+CD45RA+ naive T cells. The clonotype was recovered from a human donor in good health. Some libraries in this study had Jurkat cell RNA spiked in.

DNA for the CDR3: TGCAGTGCTAGAGATGGAGGGGCGCTCGGTCAGCCCCAGCATTTT. Translation gives CSARDGGALGQPQHF. The chain uses TRBV20-1 and TRBJ1-5; the D gene is possibly TRBD1 (5 bases). In germline, CDR1 is DFQATT, CDR2 SNEGSKA (reference sequence). Trimming cost V 0 bases and J 6 bases, with 15 bases left between them. The length of the CDR3 is 15 residues.